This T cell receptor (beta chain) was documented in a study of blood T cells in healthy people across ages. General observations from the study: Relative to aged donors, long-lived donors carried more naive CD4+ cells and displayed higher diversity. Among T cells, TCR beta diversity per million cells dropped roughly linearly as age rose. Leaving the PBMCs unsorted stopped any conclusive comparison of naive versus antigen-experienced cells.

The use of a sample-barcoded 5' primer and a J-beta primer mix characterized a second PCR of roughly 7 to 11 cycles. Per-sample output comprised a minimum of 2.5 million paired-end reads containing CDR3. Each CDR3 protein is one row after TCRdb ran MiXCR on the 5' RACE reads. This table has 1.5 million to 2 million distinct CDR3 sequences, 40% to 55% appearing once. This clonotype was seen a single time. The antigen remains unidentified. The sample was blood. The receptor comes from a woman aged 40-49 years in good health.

CDR3 residues: CASSLQTGRRRNQPQHF. The CDR3 DNA reads as TGTGCCAGCAGTCTGCAGACGGGAAGGAGACGCAATCAGCCCCAGCATTTT. The V and J genes are TRBV28 and TRBJ1-5; no definite D call. The CDR3 has 17 amino acids. In germline, CDR1 is MDHEN, CDR2 SYDVKM. Trimming left V 5 bases short and J 2 bases short, with 19 bases between. Complete variable domain (other parts from reference TRBV28 and TRBJ1-5): DVKVTQSSRYLVKRTGEKVFLECVQDMDHENMFWYRQDPGLGLRLIYFSYDVKMKEKGDIPEGYSVSREKKERFSLILESASTNQTSMYLCASSLQTGRRRNQPQHFGDGTRLSIL.